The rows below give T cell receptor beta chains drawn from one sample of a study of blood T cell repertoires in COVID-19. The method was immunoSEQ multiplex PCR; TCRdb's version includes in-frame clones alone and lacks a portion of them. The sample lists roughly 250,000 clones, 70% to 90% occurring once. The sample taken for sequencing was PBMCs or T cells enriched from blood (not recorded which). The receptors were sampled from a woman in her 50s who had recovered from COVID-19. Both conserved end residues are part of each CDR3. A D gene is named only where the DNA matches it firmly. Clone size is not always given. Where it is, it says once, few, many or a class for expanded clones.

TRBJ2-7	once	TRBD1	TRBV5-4	CASSWTGDYEQYF	TGTGCCAGCAGCTGGACAGGGGACTACGAGCAGTACTTC
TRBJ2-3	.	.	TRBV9	CASSESRDTQYF	TGTGCCAGCAGCGAATCCAGGGATACGCAGTATTTT
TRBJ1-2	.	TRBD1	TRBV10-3	CAISESKGQGSSDYGYTF	TGTGCCATCAGTGAGTCTAAGGGACAGGGTTCGTCAGACTATGGCTACACCTTC
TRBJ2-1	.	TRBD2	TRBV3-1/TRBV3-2	CASSQGLAGVYEQFF	TGTGCCAGCAGCCAGGGTCTAGCGGGAGTCTATGAGCAGTTCTTC
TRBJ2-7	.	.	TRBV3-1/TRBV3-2	CASSQVSGLEQYF	TGTGCCAGCAGCCAAGTAAGCGGACTCGAGCAGTACTTC
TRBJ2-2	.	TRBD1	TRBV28	CASSTRGPAGELFF	TGTGCCAGCAGCACGAGGGGGCCGGCCGGGGAGCTGTTTTTT
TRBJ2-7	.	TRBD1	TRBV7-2	CASSLRTGGTYEQYF	TGTGCCAGCAGCTTAAGGACAGGGGGGACCTACGAGCAGTACTTC
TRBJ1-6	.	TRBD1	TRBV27	CASSLRGQKSRNSPLHF	TGTGCCAGCAGTTTGAGGGGACAGAAATCGAGAAATTCACCCCTCCACTTT
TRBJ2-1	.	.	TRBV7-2	CASSSARDFYNEQFF	TGTGCCAGCAGTTCGGCGAGGGACTTCTACAATGAGCAGTTCTTC
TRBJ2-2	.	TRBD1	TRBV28	CASSLLTGGYGELFF	TGTGCCAGCAGTTTACTGACAGGGGGTTACGGGGAGCTGTTTTTT
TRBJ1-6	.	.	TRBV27	CASSLREDGYSPLHF	TGTGCCAGCAGTCTGCGGGAGGACGGGTATTCACCCCTCCACTTT
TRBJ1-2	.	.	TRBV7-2	CASSLGGVGYGYTF	TGTGCCAGCAGCTTAGGTGGAGTCGGCTATGGCTACACCTTC
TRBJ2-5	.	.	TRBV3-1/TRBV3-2	CASASYLSGQETQYF	TGTGCCAGCGCTTCGTACCTTAGCGGCCAAGAGACCCAGTACTTC
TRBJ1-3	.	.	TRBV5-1	CASSLDPSSGNTIYF	TGCGCCAGCAGCTTGGATCCTTCTTCTGGAAACACCATATATTTT
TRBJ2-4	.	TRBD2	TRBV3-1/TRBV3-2	CASSQDLLAGGPSAKNIQYF	TGTGCCAGCAGCCAAGACCTTCTAGCGGGAGGGCCATCGGCCAAAAACATTCAGTACTTC
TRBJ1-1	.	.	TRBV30	CAWSVLMNTEAFF	TGTGCCTGGAGTGTACTAATGAACACTGAAGCTTTCTTT
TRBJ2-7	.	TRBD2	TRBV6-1	CASASGRAYEQYF	TGTGCCAGCGCTAGCGGGAGGGCCTACGAGCAGTACTTC
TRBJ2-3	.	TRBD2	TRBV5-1	CASRGLAGEDTQYF	TGCGCCAGCAGGGGACTAGCGGGAGAAGATACGCAGTATTTT
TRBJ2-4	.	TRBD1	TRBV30	CAWSVGRGLQYF	TGTGCCTGGAGTGTAGGCAGGGGGCTTCAGTACTTC
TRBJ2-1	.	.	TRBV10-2	CASSDWTGPNQNEQFF	TGCGCCAGCAGTGATTGGACTGGCCCTAATCAGAATGAGCAGTTCTTC
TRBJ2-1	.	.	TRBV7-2	CASSLAGGGSSYNEQFF	TGTGCCAGCAGCTTAGCCGGGGGCGGGAGCTCCTACAATGAGCAGTTCTTC
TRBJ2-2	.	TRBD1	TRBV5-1	CASSLGQGWTGELFF	TGCGCCAGCAGCCTCGGACAGGGGTGGACCGGGGAGCTGTTTTTT
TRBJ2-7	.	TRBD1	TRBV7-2	CASSPGGRGSEQYF	TGTGCCAGCAGCCCCGGCGGCAGGGGGAGCGAGCAGTACTTC
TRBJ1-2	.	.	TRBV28	CASAFRLTPTNYGYTF	TGTGCCAGCGCCTTCCGCTTAACCCCTACTAACTATGGCTACACCTTC
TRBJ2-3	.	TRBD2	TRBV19	CASSMSGYGAGGRGSTDTQYF	TGTGCCAGTAGTATGTCCGGATATGGCGCGGGAGGGAGGGGGAGCACAGATACGCAGTATTTT
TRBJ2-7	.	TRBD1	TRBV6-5	CASSLGGQAYEQYF	TGTGCCAGCAGTTTGGGGGGACAGGCCTACGAGCAGTACTTC
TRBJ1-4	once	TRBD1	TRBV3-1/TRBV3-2	CASSQGDSNEKLFF	TGTGCCAGCAGCCAGGGGGACAGCAATGAAAAACTGTTTTTT
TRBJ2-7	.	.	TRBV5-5	CASSFRDNPYEQYF	TGTGCCAGCAGCTTCCGGGACAATCCCTACGAGCAGTACTTC
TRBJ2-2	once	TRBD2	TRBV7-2	CASRKGLAGSGGELFF	TGTGCCAGCAGAAAGGGACTAGCGGGTTCGGGAGGGGAGCTGTTTTTT
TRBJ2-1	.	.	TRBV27	CASRLSGMSSYNEQFF	TGTGCCAGCAGATTATCCGGGATGAGCTCCTACAATGAGCAGTTCTTC
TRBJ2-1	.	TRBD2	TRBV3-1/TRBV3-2	CASSQLAGIFNEQFF	TGTGCCAGCAGCCAGCTAGCGGGAATCTTTAATGAGCAGTTCTTC
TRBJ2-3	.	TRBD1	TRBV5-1	CASSLRLDRGSDTQYF	TGCGCCAGCAGCTTGAGATTGGACAGGGGTTCGGATACGCAGTATTTT
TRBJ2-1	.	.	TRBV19	CASSIDPNSYNEQFF	TGTGCCAGTAGTATAGACCCCAACTCCTACAATGAGCAGTTCTTC
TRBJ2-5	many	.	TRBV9	CASSVDEGQETQYF	TGTGCCAGCAGCGTAGATGAGGGACAAGAGACCCAGTACTTC
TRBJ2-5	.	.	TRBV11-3	CASSLVRGPPETQYF	TGTGCTAGCAGCTTAGTACGAGGGCCTCCAGAGACCCAGTACTTC
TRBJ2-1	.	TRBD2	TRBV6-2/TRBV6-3	CASSAGPRTSGWYRSYNEQFF	TGTGCCAGCAGCGCCGGCCCAAGGACTAGCGGCTGGTATCGGTCCTACAATGAGCAGTTCTTC
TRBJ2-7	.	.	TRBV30	CAWRRAGLYEQYF	TGTGCCTGGAGACGGGCAGGGCTCTACGAGCAGTACTTC
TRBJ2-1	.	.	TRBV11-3	CASSLRDTGEQFF	TGTGCCAGCAGCTTACGGGACACAGGGGAGCAGTTCTTC
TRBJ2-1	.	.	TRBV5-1	CASSWPVTVGYNEQFF	TGCGCCAGCAGCTGGCCCGTGACAGTGGGCTACAATGAGCAGTTCTTC
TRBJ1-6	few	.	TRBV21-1	CASSSSGTENSPLHF	TGTGCCAGCAGCTCCTCCGGGACAGAAAATTCACCCCTCCACTTT
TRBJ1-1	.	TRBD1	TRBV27	CASRNQGAGTEAFF	TGTGCCAGCAGGAACCAGGGGGCGGGCACTGAAGCTTTCTTT
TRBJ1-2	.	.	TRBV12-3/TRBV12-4	CASSLGRDYGYTF	TGTGCCAGCAGTTTAGGGAGAGACTATGGCTACACCTTC